One sample yielded the 26 T cell receptor beta chains listed below, sequenced in a study of identical twins. TCRdb itself ran the 5' RACE reads through MiXCR, one entry per CDR3 protein. The table shows 250,000 to 300,000 distinct CDR3 sequences, with approximately 8.6% occurring only once. The sample also formed part of further work on yellow fever vaccine responses in identical twins.

Sequences were obtained from CD8+ T cells sorted from blood. These receptors were obtained from a woman younger than 30 in good health.

This clonotype came up a few times. This chain joins TRBV5-6 and TRBJ2-7, with 9 bases aligning to TRBD1. Per germline, CDR1 SGHDT and CDR2 YYEEEE. The CDR3 consists of 14 residues. Losses at the gene ends were 6 bases for V and 3 bases for J; bases not matched to a gene: 7. The CDR3 DNA sequence: TGTGCCAGCACCTGGGGACAGGGTTACTACGAGCAGTACTTC. Encoded protein: CASTWGQGYYEQYF.

At least ten counts were recorded for this clonotype. CDR3 nucleotide sequence: TGTGCCAGCAGTCAGACAGGGCCCGTCTTGGAGTACTTC. This codes for CASSQTGPVLEYF. The gene calls are TRBV6-1 and TRBJ2-7; 7 bases map to TRBD1. The CDR3 length is 13 residues. Trimming at V came to 5 bases and at J to 11 bases, leaving 12 bases not matched to a gene. Germline V gene lookup returns CDR1 MNHNS and CDR2 SASEGT.

This clonotype occurred a few times. V usage is TRBV10-3 and J usage is TRBJ2-7; TRBD2 aligns across 14 bases. Germline V gives CDR1 ENHRY, CDR2 SYGVKD. CDR3 length: 14 residues. V lost 10 bases and J lost 3; bases outside the gene matches: 5. CDR3 amino acids: CATRGLAGVYEQYF. The CDR3 DNA sequence: TGTGCCACCAGGGGACTAGCGGGAGTCTACGAGCAGTACTTC.

The chain is built from TRBV6-5 and TRBJ1-2; TRBD1 agrees at 9 bases. CDR3 length: 14 amino acids. V gave up 5 bases and J gave up 3 bases; unmatched junction bases: 4. In germline, CDR1 is MNHEY, CDR2 SVGAGI. As DNA, the CDR3 is TGTGCCAGCAGTAACACAGGGGGCGACTATGGCTACACCTTC. As protein: CASSNTGGDYGYTF.

This clonotype was seen more than once but under ten times. This chain links TRBV11-2 with TRBJ2-3, with TRBD1 as a possible D gene (5 bases). Trimming shortened V by 1 base and J by 2 bases, and 13 bases separated the two germline ends. The CDR3 is 16 residues long. Germline CDR1 reads SGHAT; CDR2 reads FQNNGV. The CDR3 is CASSLAWGGVTDTQYF. CDR3 in DNA: TGTGCCAGCAGCTTAGCGTGGGGCGGAGTCACAGATACGCAGTATTTT.

In this sample, this clonotype turned up a few times. The chain combines TRBV29-1 with TRBJ2-3, with 7 bases aligning to TRBD1. The junction had 8 bases not matched to a gene; V was cut back by 0 bases and J by 2 bases. The CDR3 runs to 16 residues. Germline loops: CDR1 SQVTM, CDR2 ANQGSEA. The CDR3 spells CSVEDADRDPTDTQYF. The DNA of the CDR3 is TGCAGCGTTGAAGATGCCGACAGGGACCCCACAGATACGCAGTATTTT.

The chain combines TRBV6-1 with TRBJ2-7; 9 bases fit TRBD1. Unmatched junction bases numbered 6, after V lost 5 bases and J lost 7 bases. Germline V gene lookup returns CDR1 MNHNS and CDR2 SASEGT. The CDR3 contains 13 residues. CDR3 DNA: TGTGCCAGCAGTAAACAGGGGGCGGGGGAGCAGTACTTC. Its protein product is CASSKQGAGEQYF.

This clonotype was observed at least ten times. The chain couples TRBV5-1 to TRBJ2-1, with D unclear. V lost 3 bases, J lost 7 bases, and 8 bases lay in between. Germline CDR1 and CDR2: SGHRS and YFSETQ. The CDR3 is 12 residues long. CDR3 nucleotides: TGCGCCAGCAGCTCCGACTTTAATGAGCAGTTCTTC. Translated: CASSSDFNEQFF.

In this sample, this clonotype turned up many times. The chain carries TRBV7-9 and TRBJ2-7; no clear D. This CDR3 region has 13 residues. Per germline, CDR1 SEHNR and CDR2 FQNEAQ (reference sequence). V lost 5 bases to trimming and J lost 0 bases, with 8 bases between them. As DNA, the CDR3 is TGTGCCAGCAGCCCACCAAGCTCCTACGAGCAGTACTTC. It codes for CASSPPSSYEQYF.

This clonotype was found many times. V is TRBV10-1 and J is TRBJ2-7; D is ambiguous. The CDR3 totals 14 residues. Germline V gives CDR1 WNHNN, CDR2 SYGVQD (reference sequence). Trimming shortened V by 4 bases and J by 7 bases, and 17 bases separated the two germline ends. The CDR3 sequence is CASSGARFSDEQYF. Here the CDR3 DNA reads TGCGCCAGCAGTGGAGCTAGGTTTTCGGATGAGCAGTACTTC.

This clonotype showed up many times. This chain connects TRBV29-1 to TRBJ2-5, with unresolved D. This CDR3 is built from 13 residues. With 1 base removed from V and 4 bases from J, the gap between germline ends came to 10 bases. Germline-derived CDR1 and CDR2 are SQVTM and ANQGSEA. The CDR3: CSVEGWGRETQYF. In DNA, the CDR3 is TGCAGCGTTGAAGGTTGGGGTAGAGAGACCCAGTACTTC.

This clonotype was seen repeatedly, ten times or more. V is TRBV12-3 or TRBV12-4 and J is TRBJ2-6, with D possibly matching TRBD1 (6 bases). Trimming took off 7 bases at V and 4 bases at J, with 14 bases between the two ends. The CDR3 has 15 residues. CDR3 DNA sequence: TGTGCCAGCACCCTAGGGGGATCAGGGGCCAACGTCCTGACTTTC. This encodes CASTLGGSGANVLTF.

This clonotype appeared a few times. CDR3 in DNA: TGTGCCAGCAGCTTAGGCGACCTAGCGCCCGCCTACGAGCAGTACTTC. Translated: CASSLGDLAPAYEQYF. V gene TRBV7-9 combines with J gene TRBJ2-7, with D perhaps matching TRBD2 (6 bases). This CDR3 has 16 residues. The germline V gene encodes CDR1 SEHNR and CDR2 FQNEAQ (reference sequence). Trimming removed 1 base from V and 2 bases from J, with 15 bases in between.

There are a few counts of this clonotype. The V and J genes are TRBV20-1 and TRBJ2-3, with TRBD1 matching over 7 bases. The CDR3 is 12 residues long. Germline values: CDR1 DFQATT, CDR2 SNEGSKA (reference sequence). In DNA form, the CDR3 reads TGCGGACACGGGACAGAGACAGATACGCAGTATTTT. Protein sequence: CGHGTETDTQYF.

This clonotype was detected many times. The rearrangement links TRBV10-3 to TRBJ1-1; D gene unclear. The V and J ends lost 6 bases and 5 bases respectively, with 13 bases between them. The CDR3 is 13 residues long. The germline V gene encodes CDR1 ENHRY and CDR2 SYGVKD. In nucleotides, the CDR3 is TGTGCCATCAGCCCCGAGGTCGGGACTGAAGCTTTCTTT. Amino acids: CAISPEVGTEAFF.

The chain employs TRBV12-3 or TRBV12-4 and TRBJ1-2; 7 bases match TRBD1. This CDR3 comprises 13 residues. V lost 3 bases, J lost 4 bases, and 2 bases stayed unmatched. CDR3 DNA: TGTGCCAGCAGTTTCAAGGGGGCCTATGGCTACACCTTC. Translating gives CASSFKGAYGYTF.

This clonotype was seen ten or more times. The V and J genes are TRBV7-2 and TRBJ2-7, with TRBD2 identical over 8 bases. CDR3 length: 11 amino acids. Trimming at V came to 5 bases and at J to 9 bases, leaving 3 bases not matched to a gene. Germline lookup yields CDR1 SGHTA and CDR2 FQGNSA. This CDR3 is CASSPGTRQYF. The CDR3, as DNA: TGTGCCAGCAGCCCCGGGACTAGGCAGTACTTC.

The chain uses TRBV5-1 and TRBJ2-5; 7 nucleotides line up with TRBD2. Germline assignment: CDR1 SGHRS and CDR2 YFSETQ. The CDR3 has 16 residues. Germline trimming cut 2 bases from V and 0 bases from J; bases unmatched to any gene: 7. CDR3 in DNA: TGCGCCAGCAGCTTTAGGACTAGAGAGTACCAAGAGACCCAGTACTTC. Protein sequence: CASSFRTREYQETQYF.

This clonotype was seen many times. The chain employs TRBV12-3 or TRBV12-4 and TRBJ2-7; D may be TRBD1 (6 bases). The CDR3 loop spans 14 amino acids. The ends were cut back, 8 bases at V and 2 bases at J, with 16 bases in the middle. The CDR3 nucleotides read TGTGCCAGCTCTTCCTGGGACACCCCCTACGAGCAGTACTTC. As protein: CASSSWDTPYEQYF.

The chain joins TRBV2 to TRBJ2-1; TRBD2 might be the D (6 bases). V lost 8 bases, J lost 3 bases, and 14 bases lay in between. Germline V gene sequence: CDR1 SNHLY, CDR2 FYNNEI. This CDR3 region has 14 residues. The CDR3 protein is CASRREQGYNEQFF. CDR3 sequence (DNA): TGTGCCAGCCGCCGGGAGCAGGGCTACAATGAGCAGTTCTTC.

This clonotype was recorded at least ten times. The chain has TRBV14 and TRBJ2-2; D possibly corresponds to TRBD2 (6 bases). The CDR3 runs 13 residues. Trimming removed 4 bases from V and 7 bases from J, with 10 bases in between. CDR1 and CDR2 (germline): SGHDN, FVKESK. CDR3 nucleotides: TGTGCCAGCAGCCCACTCGGGGGCGGGGAGCTGTTTTTT. Amino acid sequence: CASSPLGGGELFF.

V gene TRBV25-1 combines with J gene TRBJ2-7; perhaps TRBD1 as D (6 bases). V was pared by 1 base and J by 2 bases, with 15 bases between. The CDR3 runs 16 residues. Germline assignment: CDR1 MGHDK and CDR2 SYGVNS. CDR3 sequence reads: CASSEFSGDTPYEQYF. CDR3 coding DNA: TGTGCCAGCAGTGAATTCAGTGGGGACACCCCCTACGAGCAGTACTTC.

This clonotype was counted many times. The genes are TRBV29-1 and TRBJ2-1; 10 bases map to TRBD2. CDR1 and CDR2 (germline): SQVTM, ANQGSEA. This CDR3 spans 15 amino acids. J was trimmed by 4 bases and V by 7 bases; bases with no gene match: 10. The CDR3 region has the DNA TGCAGCGGCGAGGCCATACTAGCGGGATACAATGAGCAGTTCTTC. This encodes CSGEAILAGYNEQFF.

Comments on this clonotype: This may arise from a read error, as a much more abundant clone is one base away. The chain has TRBV2 and TRBJ2-1, with 7 bases aligning to TRBD1. From germline, CDR1 is SNHLY and CDR2 FYNNEI. This CDR3 is 18 amino acids long. V dropped 10 bases and J dropped 10; count of bases not matched to a gene: 28. The CDR3 here is CAIRPGIKAGGYNVEQFF. The DNA for the CDR3 is TGTGCCATCAGACCCGGCATTAAGGCAGGGGGATACAATGTCGAGCAGTTCTTC.

This clonotype was detected only a few times. The rearrangement links TRBV7-2 to TRBJ2-1, with TRBD1 as a possible D gene (5 bases). V lost 6 bases, J lost 8 bases, and 14 bases lay in between. CDR1 is SGHTA, CDR2 FQGNSA, per germline. The CDR3 is 13 amino acids. This CDR3 is CASREGARDEQFF. Written as DNA, the CDR3 is TGTGCCAGCAGAGAAGGGGCAAGGGATGAGCAGTTCTTC.

This clonotype was picked up a small number of times. The chain has TRBV24-1 and TRBJ2-1, with TRBD2 matching over 7 bases. J was trimmed by 7 bases and V by 0 bases; bases with no gene match: 8. CDR1 is KGHDR and CDR2 is SFDVKD in the germline V gene. This CDR3 has 16 amino acids. CDR3 bases: TGTGCCACCAGTGATTTGCAGACTAGCCGAGTGAATGAGCAGTTCTTC. Translation: CATSDLQTSRVNEQFF.